This entry describes one T cell receptor (beta chain). What it recognizes is unknown. The sample originates from a study of T cell responses to AZD1222 COVID-19 vaccine. For the study at large: Second doses at about 4 or about 12 weeks were pooled. The study's findings and limits: Just five to seven people given AZD1222 tested seropositive at baseline. Females made up more of the donors, who were largely white British, and clonal diversity may have come out too low.

TCRdb keeps only in-frame clones here, not all; method: immunoSEQ multiplex PCR. The sample records roughly 92,000 clones, roughly 89% being singletons. Sample: peripheral blood, taken on day 0 of AZD1222 vaccination. This sequence originates from an adult in good health.

CDR3 nucleotide sequence: TGTGCCAGCAGCTATGACAGTTTTAACGAGCAGTACTTC. This gives the protein CASSYDSFNEQYF. This chain joins TRBV14 and TRBJ2-7; tentative D call: TRBD1 (5 bases). CDR1 and CDR2 (germline): SGHDN, FVKESK. Trimming removed 5 bases from V and 5 bases from J, with 13 bases in between. This CDR3 region has 13 residues.